The source of this T cell receptor beta chain is a study of human T cells and chemical hapten exposure. This clonotype came up many times. One entry per CDR3 protein, called by TCRdb with MiXCR from the RACE reads. The sample carries about 350,000 distinct CDR3 sequences, 4.5% to 5.5% recorded once. Time point reported: pre-sensitization, week 0. Treatment reported: therapeutic diphenylcyclopropenone sensitization with weekly scalp DPC. The germline gives CDR1 KGHSH, CDR2 LQKENI. This CDR3 is 13 amino acids long. The V gene lost 2 bases and the J gene lost 4 bases, with 6 bases spanning the gap. The chain couples TRBV18 to TRBJ2-1; perhaps TRBD1 as D (6 bases). This receptor was obtained from a woman aged 18-29 years with alopecia areata. Some clones in this sample may be carry-over from other donors' samples. The sequences come from whole blood, collected in connection with sensitization to the hapten diphenylcyclopropenone (DPC). The CDR3 DNA follows: TGTGCCAGCTCACCAGGACAGTACAATGAGCAGTTCTTC. This gives the protein CASSPGQYNEQFF.